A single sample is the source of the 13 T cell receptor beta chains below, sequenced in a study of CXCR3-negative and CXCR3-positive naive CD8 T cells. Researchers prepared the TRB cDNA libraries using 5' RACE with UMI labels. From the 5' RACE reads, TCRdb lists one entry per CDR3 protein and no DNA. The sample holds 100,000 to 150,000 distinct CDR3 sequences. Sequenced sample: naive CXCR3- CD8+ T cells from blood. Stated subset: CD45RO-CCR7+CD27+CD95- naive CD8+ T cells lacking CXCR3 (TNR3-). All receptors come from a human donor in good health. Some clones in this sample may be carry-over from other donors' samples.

CDR3 loop: CASSESGGDTQYF. The V and J genes are TRBV9 and TRBJ2-3; TCRdb calls TRBD2, which cannot be checked without DNA. Per germline, CDR1 SGDLS and CDR2 YYNGEE. The length of the CDR3 is 13 residues. Complete variable domain (other parts from reference TRBV9 and TRBJ2-3): DSGVTQTPKHLITATGQRVTLRCSPRSGDLSVYWYQQSLDQGLQFLIQYYNGEERAKGNILERFSAQQFPDLHSELNLSSLELGDSALYFCASSESGGDTQYFGPGTRLTVL.

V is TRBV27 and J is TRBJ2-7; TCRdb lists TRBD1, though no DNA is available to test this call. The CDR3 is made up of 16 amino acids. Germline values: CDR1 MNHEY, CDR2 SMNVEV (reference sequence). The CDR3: CASSLSPPKIYYEQYF.

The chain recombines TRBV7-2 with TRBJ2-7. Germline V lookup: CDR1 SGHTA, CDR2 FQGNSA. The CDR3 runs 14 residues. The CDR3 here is CASSYVPDVYEQYF.

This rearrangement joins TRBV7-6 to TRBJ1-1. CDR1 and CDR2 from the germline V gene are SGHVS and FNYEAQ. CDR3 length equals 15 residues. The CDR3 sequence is CASSLTLEFGTEAFF.

The chain's CDR3 is CASSWTSGFKSSYNEQFF. The chain uses TRBV19 and TRBJ2-1; the TCRdb D gene call, TRBD2, has no DNA to confirm it. This CDR3 has 18 amino acids. CDR1 is LNHDA and CDR2 is SQIVND in the germline V gene (reference sequence).

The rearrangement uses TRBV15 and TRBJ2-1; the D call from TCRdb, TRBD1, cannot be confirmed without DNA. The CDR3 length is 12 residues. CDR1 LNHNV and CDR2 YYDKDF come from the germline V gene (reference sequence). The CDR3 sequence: CATSAGGAGVFF.

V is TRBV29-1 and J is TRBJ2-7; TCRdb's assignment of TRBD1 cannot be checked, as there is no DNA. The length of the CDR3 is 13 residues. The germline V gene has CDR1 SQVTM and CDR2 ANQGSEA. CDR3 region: CSVEDDSHYEQYF.

The CDR3 loop reads CSAQDRRLASYEQYF. This chain uses TRBV20-1 with TRBJ2-7. CDR1 and CDR2 (germline): DFQATT, SNEGSKA (reference sequence). The CDR3 consists of 15 residues.

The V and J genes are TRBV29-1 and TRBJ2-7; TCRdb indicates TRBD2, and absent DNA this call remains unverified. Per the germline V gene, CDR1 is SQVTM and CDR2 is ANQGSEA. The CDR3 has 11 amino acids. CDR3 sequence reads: CSVEGEGEQYF.

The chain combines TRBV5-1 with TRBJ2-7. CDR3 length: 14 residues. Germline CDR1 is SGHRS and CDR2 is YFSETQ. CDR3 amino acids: CASSSDYQIYEQYF.

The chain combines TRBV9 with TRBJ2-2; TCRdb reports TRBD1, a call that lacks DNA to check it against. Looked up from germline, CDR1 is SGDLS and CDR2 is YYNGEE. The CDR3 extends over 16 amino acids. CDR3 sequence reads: CASSVESGAPVGELFF. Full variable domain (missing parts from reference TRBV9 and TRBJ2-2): DSGVTQTPKHLITATGQRVTLRCSPRSGDLSVYWYQQSLDQGLQFLIQYYNGEERAKGNILERFSAQQFPDLHSELNLSSLELGDSALYFCASSVESGAPVGELFFGEGSRLTVL.

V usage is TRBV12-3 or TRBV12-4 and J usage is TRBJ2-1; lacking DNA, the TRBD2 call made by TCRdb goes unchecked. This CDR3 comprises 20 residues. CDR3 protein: CASSQSTPDERGVPYNEQFF.

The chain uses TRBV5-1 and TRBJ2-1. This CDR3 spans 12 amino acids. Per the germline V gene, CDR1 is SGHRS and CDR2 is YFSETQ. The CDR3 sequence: CASSLAYNEQFF.